The clone carrying this T cell receptor beta chain was seen more than once but under ten times. Its antigen is undetermined. TCRdb itself ran the 5' RACE reads through MiXCR, one entry per CDR3 protein. The sample records hundreds of thousands of distinct CDR3 sequences, 20% to 25% being singletons. This record comes from a study of T-cell memory formation after mild COVID-19. Points from the study as a whole: Clones shrinking between day 15 and 85 showed a balanced CD4/CD8 split, and those that grew later tilted toward CD4+.

Trimming cost V 6 bases and J 2 bases, with 8 bases left between them. Looked up from germline, CDR1 is MNHEY and CDR2 is SVGEGT. The CDR3 runs 13 residues. The sample was PBMCs or a T cell subset sorted from them (not recorded which). The source is a man younger than 35 who had mild COVID-19 (a few samples of this study predate the infection). Cell type and time point are not known. This chain uses TRBV6-2 or TRBV6-3 with TRBJ1-5, with D uncertain. Written as DNA, the CDR3 is TGTGCCAGCAGGAGCCGGGGCAATCAGCCCCAGCATTTT. It yields the protein CASRSRGNQPQHF.